This T cell receptor beta chain was recorded in a study of a mutant IDH1 vaccine in newly diagnosed glioma. Trimming stripped 6 bases from V and 5 bases from J, with 16 bases between. Per germline, CDR1 MNHNS and CDR2 SASEGT. CDR3 length: 14 amino acids. TCRdb's copy holds only in-frame clones and misses some; the assay was immunoSEQ multiplex PCR. The table lists about 64,000 clones, 60% to 75% of them singletons. Time point noted: week 35, safety follow-up. Each vaccine dose was 300 ug of mutant IDH1 20-mer peptide, with topical imiquimod. Scheduled for weeks 1, 3, 5, 7, 11, 15, 19 and 23, eight vaccinations were given to patients. Comment on this clone: Antigen unknown.

This sequence was found in a man over 45 with glioma. The V call is TRBV6-1, the J call TRBJ1-1, with D perhaps TRBD1 (6 bases). The material was PBMCs, obtained from a glioma patient whose treatment included an IDH1 peptide vaccine. The CDR3 sequence is CASSQGTQGTEAFF. CDR3 DNA sequence: TGTGCCAGCAGCCAAGGGACTCAGGGGACTGAAGCTTTCTTT.